The 5 T cell receptor beta chains listed next were all sequenced from one sample in a study of T cells after yellow fever vaccination. TCRdb processed the 5' RACE reads anew with MiXCR; each CDR3 protein has one entry. The repertoire includes roughly 330,000 distinct CDR3 sequences, under 5% of them detected once, and approximately 24% sits in the top ten. Source: PBMCs, taken 5 days after the yellow fever booster vaccination. The receptors stem from a man aged 18 to 30 who received the YFV17D yellow fever vaccine.

The CDR3 coding sequence is TGTGCCAGCAGCTTAGCCACTTGGGCAGCGGATTCACCCCTCCACTTT. Translating gives CASSLATWAADSPLHF. This chain connects TRBV7-6 to TRBJ1-6, with D unresolved. Trimming cost V 0 bases and J 8 bases, with 14 bases left between them. Germline CDR1 SGHVS, CDR2 FNYEAQ. This CDR3 contains 16 residues.

This clonotype was detected ten times or more. The chain employs TRBV18 and TRBJ1-4; no clear D. Germline V gives CDR1 KGHSH, CDR2 LQKENI. The CDR3 covers 15 residues. V gave up 6 bases and J gave up 4 bases, with 15 bases separating them. CDR3 protein: CASSGTAAFNEKLFF. The CDR3 region has the DNA TGTGCCAGCTCCGGAACAGCGGCATTTAATGAAAAACTGTTTTTT.

This clonotype was recorded a few times. The J gene is TRBJ2-3, the V gene TRBV12-3 or TRBV12-4; the D gene is possibly TRBD1 (7 bases). V lost 4 bases and J lost 4, with 12 bases in between. This CDR3 contains 14 residues. CDR3 loop: CASSSGGWADTQYF. Here the CDR3 DNA reads TGTGCCAGCAGTTCAGGGGGGTGGGCAGATACGCAGTATTTT.

This clonotype was detected ten times or more. The rearrangement joins TRBV4-1 to TRBJ1-1, with a weak D call TRBD1 (5 bases). The CDR3 length is 13 residues. Germline loops: CDR1 MGHRA, CDR2 YSYEKL. V was pared by 3 bases and J by 2 bases, with 7 bases between. CDR3 loop: CASSQTVNTEAFF. CDR3 bases: TGCGCCAGCAGCCAGACAGTTAACACTGAAGCTTTCTTT.

This sequence joins TRBV9 and TRBJ1-6, with no clear D. The CDR3 is 15 amino acids. The V gene's germline CDR1 is SGDLS and CDR2 YYNGEE. V was shortened by 0 bases and J by 10 bases, with 14 bases between the two germline ends. The CDR3 DNA reads TGTGCCAGCAGCGTAGAAGGGTTATCTGGCTCACCCCTCCACTTT. Residues: CASSVEGLSGSPLHF.